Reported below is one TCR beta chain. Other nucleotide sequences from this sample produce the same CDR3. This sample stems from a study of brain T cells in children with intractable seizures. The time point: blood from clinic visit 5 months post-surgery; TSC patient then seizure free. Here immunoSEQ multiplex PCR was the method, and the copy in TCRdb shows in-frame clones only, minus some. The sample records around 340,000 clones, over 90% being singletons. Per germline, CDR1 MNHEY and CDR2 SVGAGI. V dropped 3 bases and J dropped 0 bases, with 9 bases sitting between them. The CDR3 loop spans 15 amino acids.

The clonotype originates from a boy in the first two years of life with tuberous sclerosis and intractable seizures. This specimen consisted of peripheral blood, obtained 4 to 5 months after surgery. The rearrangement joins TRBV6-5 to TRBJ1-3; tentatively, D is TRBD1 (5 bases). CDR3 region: CASSYSGSSGNTIYF. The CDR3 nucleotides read TGTGCCAGCAGTTATTCAGGGAGCTCTGGAAACACCATATATTTT.